The clone carrying this T cell receptor (beta chain) showed up just a few times. The antigen is not known. Constant-segment primers were used for 5'RACE, and the resulting TCR alpha and TCR beta cDNA libraries carried sample barcodes and UMIs. MiXCR, run by TCRdb on the 5' RACE reads, gives a single entry per CDR3 protein. The profile shows some 110,000 distinct CDR3 sequences, about 18% of them singletons. V dropped 1 base and J dropped 5 bases, with 9 bases sitting between them. Germline lookup yields CDR1 SGHVS and CDR2 FQNEAQ. The CDR3 runs to 13 residues. The sample belongs to a study of T-cell memory formation after mild COVID-19. Study results and limitations: Contracting CD8+ clones were enriched in EMRA, CD4+ mainly in CM and EM.

This receptor was identified in an adult woman who had mild COVID-19 (a few samples of this study predate the infection). Cell type and time point are not known. The sequenced sample was PBMCs or a T cell subset sorted from them (not recorded which). The genes are TRBV7-8 and TRBJ2-7, with D unresolved. Written as DNA, the CDR3 is TGTGCCAGCAGCTTAGGGGAACACCACGAGCAGTACTTC. Protein sequence: CASSLGEHHEQYF.